This T cell receptor beta chain derives from a study of T cell changes during pregnancy in multiple sclerosis. Germline V gene lookup returns CDR1 MNHEY and CDR2 SMNVEV (reference sequence). V was cut by 2 bases and J by 4 bases, with 9 bases left in between. The CDR3 covers 14 residues. Sequencing used immunoSEQ multiplex PCR; TCRdb keeps in-frame clones, though not all of them. Among 50,000 to 60,000 clones listed, around 93% were seen once. The clonotype originates from a female donor in good health, enrolled as a control in a pregnancy study. V is TRBV27 and J is TRBJ1-5; D may be TRBD1 (5 bases). The sample here was peripheral blood, taken after pregnancy. The CDR3 is CASSLRAGNQPQHF. In nucleotides, the CDR3 is TGTGCCAGCAGTTTAAGGGCAGGGAATCAGCCCCAGCATTTT.